This T cell receptor (beta chain) was recovered during a study of T cells after yellow fever vaccination. Study-level background: It was SMART-Seq v4 Ultra Low Input that prepared the fractions with low cell numbers.

General study findings and limits: The secondary response was weaker but peaked faster, day 5 versus 15.

This CDR3 contains 14 residues. Deletions cut 0 bases from V and 3 bases from J, with 9 bases between. Per germline, CDR1 SGHDT and CDR2 YYEEEE. TCRdb reprocessed the 5' RACE reads via MiXCR and lists one record per CDR3 protein. The sample has approximately 600,000 distinct CDR3 sequences, 9% to 15% seen once. Details on this clonotype: The antigen remains undetermined.

Material: PBMCs, obtained on the day of the yellow fever booster vaccination. This receptor was obtained from a man aged 25 to 40 who received the YFV17D yellow fever vaccine. V usage is TRBV5-6 and J usage is TRBJ1-2; D possibly corresponds to TRBD1 (5 bases). The CDR3 protein is CASSLARRDYGYTF. The CDR3 nucleotides read TGTGCCAGCAGCTTGGCCCGCAGGGACTATGGCTACACCTTC.